This is a list of T cell receptor beta chains from one sample in a study of OX40 agonist ivuxolimab in advanced cancers. Sequenced by immunoSEQ multiplex PCR; TCRdb stores in-frame clones only, minus some. The sample has around 100,000 clones, 90% seen once. The material was CD4+ or CD8+ T cells sorted from blood, obtained in a trial of the OX40 agonist ivuxolimab. These receptors all come from an adult with an advanced solid tumor such as melanoma, head and neck, liver or kidney cancer. Both conserved end residues are trimmed from each CDR3. The listing skips clone size in some rows; elsewhere it reads once, few, many or a size class.

TRBV5-8 . ASSLRGNTIY
TRBV6-1 once ASSMDRGRTEAF
TRBV5-4 . ASSPKSSYEQY
TRBV7-6 . ASSKAYNEQF
TRBV5-1 . ASSLERDYTQY
TRBV29-1 . SVLPSSTYEQY
TRBV7-3 . ASSPSRGTSYEQY
TRBV5-5 . ASSTGGDSEKLF
TRBV2 . ASRVSGANVLT
TRBV7-9 . ASSGTGYNEQF
TRBV10-1 few ASSGGLAGSTDTQY
TRBV19 . ASSTTLLAGVVGELF
TRBV6-1 few ASSETGVYNEQF
TRBV6-1 . ASSEALAGGLEQY
TRBV2 . ASSYRQGPNTEAF
TRBV19 . ASSIAVSTGYFYGYT
TRBV14 . ASSQRQVTGRDGYT
TRBV2 . ASSFRGTSDRRSKNIQY
TRBV5-1 . ASNPSGRLRTDTQY
TRBV4-2 once ASSQDLGGGRNEQF
TRBV4-1 . ASSQAFPGIYGYT
TRBV11-1 . ASSLFRGGQQAYNEQF
TRBV9 . ASSVDPRTRLGTGELF
TRBV9 . ASNRRAERQETQY
TRBV5-3 . ARTGGGQY
TRBV7-3 few ASSSDRDFPY
TRBV10-1 . ASSVDSLTSEQY
TRBV5-4 . ASSSNQGKGYGYT
TRBV5-1 . ASSLPSPGGYT
TRBV19 few ASSIRVAGELF
TRBV10-3 . AISNYGYT
TRBV6-5 . ASSYHAPRDGYGYT
TRBV2 . ASSENPGAANYGYT
TRBV7-9 . ASRAVRTLNTGELF
TRBV5-4 . ASSPQGNTYEQY
TRBV29-1 . SARTGNTIY
TRBV27 . ASSSAPGNTIY
TRBV9 . ASSHPGQSGYGYT
TRBV2 . ASLSRATAGELF
TRBV5-1 . ASSVNRATGELF
TRBV11-2 . ASSRDRSEQF
TRBV5-4 . ASSQGLAGYNEQF
TRBV5-4 . ASSLRQTYGYT